This TCR beta chain was profiled in a study of cytomegalovirus exposure and HLA in healthy donors. Study background: Unique TCRs numbering some 77 million, obtained from HLA-typed donors, made up an early data release.

The CDR3 is 12 amino acids. The germline CDR1 and CDR2 sequences are SGHVS and FQNEAQ. The V and J ends lost 5 bases and 8 bases respectively, with 9 bases between them. Healthy bone marrow donors supplied every sample. Primers included in the PCR were 60 Vbeta and 13 Jbeta primers. Clones were sequenced by immunoSEQ multiplex PCR, and TCRdb holds only the in-frame ones, with some missing. The profile shows about 64,000 clones, about 85% of them singletons. Material for sequencing was PBMCs. The V call is TRBV7-8, the J call TRBJ1-4; D perhaps matches TRBD1 (5 bases). The sequence was collected from a female donor in good health and CMV-seronegative. The CDR3 DNA reads TGTGCCAGCAGCGTCCGGGGGGAAAAACTGTTTTTT. It encodes CASSVRGEKLFF.